The clone carrying this TCR beta chain has just a few counts. Its antigen remains unknown. Germline CDR1 SQVTM, CDR2 ANQGSEA. CDR3 size: 14 residues. Trimming took 2 bases from V and 0 from J, leaving 11 bases between them. This sample was included in a study of response to subunit inactivated influenza vaccine. Study-wide results and caveats: Few new T cells, the authors suggested, are recruited by each seasonal influenza vaccination.

TCRdb re-derived calls from the RT-PCR reads in MiXCR, one entry per CDR3 protein. The repertoire holds a few hundred thousand distinct CDR3 sequences, approximately 10% seen once, with approximately 11% in the top ten. These sequences were also reported in another study, on T cells expressing NK-cell markers. This second study says: It was by 5'RACE template switching with UMIs that TCR beta cDNA was made. Sorted T-cell subsets CD3+CD56+NKG2C+, CD3+CD56+NKG2C- and CD3+CD56-NKG2C+ were TCR beta-sequenced. Just one sequenced donor of eight was HCMV-seronegative, while seven were seropositive. Dominant NKG2C+ clonotypes made up about 1.0-7.5% of CD8+ T cells in about six donors.

The rearrangement joins TRBV29-1 to TRBJ2-7; the D gene could be TRBD1 or TRBD2 (5 bases each). The sequence came from a man aged 45-60 years who received an inactivated influenza vaccine. The source was PBMCs from blood, collected on the day of vaccination. Here the CDR3 DNA reads TGCAGCGTTGAACGGGACGGTGACTCCTACGAGCAGTACTTC. Protein sequence: CSVERDGDSYEQYF.